This TCR beta chain stems from a study of T cell repertoires in cytomegalovirus infection. This CDR3 spans 15 amino acids. V dropped 2 bases and J dropped 7; count of bases not matched to a gene: 6. Germline lookup yields CDR1 SGHVS and CDR2 FQNEAQ. MiXCR, run by TCRdb on the reads, gives a single entry per CDR3 protein. The sample lists under 350,000 distinct CDR3 sequences, 22% occurring once. This clonotype has at least ten counts. The antigen is not known. The origin of this receptor is a human donor in good health (CMV status not recorded). Some clones in this sample may be carry-over from other donors' samples. The source was cultured PBMCs, collected from culture after CMV antigen stimulation. The chain carries TRBV7-8 and TRBJ1-2, with 11 bases that match TRBD1. The CDR3 here is CASSLSGTGGSGYTF. CDR3 bases: TGTGCCAGCAGCTTATCCGGGACAGGGGGTAGTGGCTACACCTTC.